The clone carrying this T cell receptor (beta chain) was picked up many times. Its antigen is undetermined. Germline V gene sequence: CDR1 MNHNS, CDR2 SASEGT. The V end lost 1 base, the J end lost 2 bases, and 9 bases lay between the germline ends. The CDR3 is 14 residues long. These data are taken from a study of T cells in Graves' hyperthyroidism and ophthalmopathy. Overall study: Peripheral blood was obtained at initial diagnosis, preceding any treatment. Notes on the study in general: Blood also carried most thyroid clonotypes expanded above 0.001.

Diagnosing involved the use of clinical symptoms, serum thyroxine and TRAb, thyroid ultrasound and orbital computed tomography. Fresh peripheral blood, 7.5 to 10 ml, was the source of the PBMCs. Regions amplified from RNA transcripts were the TCR beta CDR3 regions. The HTBI primer set was used in a first-round RT-PCR of the TCR CDR3. MiXCR, applied by TCRdb to the multiplex PCR reads, yields one record per CDR3 protein. This repertoire shows hundreds of thousands of distinct CDR3 sequences, approximately 20% found once; its top ten account for about half. The sample consisted of blood. The chain uses TRBV6-1 and TRBJ2-7; perhaps TRBD2 as D (5 bases). The origin of this receptor is a man between 40 and 49 years old with Graves' ophthalmopathy. CDR3 protein: CASSEGTGAYEQYF. DNA for the CDR3: TGTGCCAGCAGTGAAGGGACTGGAGCCTACGAGCAGTACTTC.